The 27 T cell receptor beta chains in this list originate from one sample, sequenced in a study of OX40 agonist ivuxolimab in advanced cancers. TCRdb's table, derived via immunoSEQ multiplex PCR, lists solely in-frame clones and lacks some. This sample carries 25,000 to 30,000 clones, just over 90% of them seen once, and the ten largest clones take about a quarter. Here the sequenced sample was CD4+ or CD8+ T cells sorted from blood, taken in a trial of the OX40 agonist ivuxolimab. These receptors were collected from an adult with an advanced solid tumor such as melanoma, head and neck, liver or kidney cancer.

This chain links TRBV6-5 with TRBJ1-1; D unclear. CDR3 length: 12 residues. Trimming pared 2 bases from V and 3 bases from J, leaving 4 bases between. CDR1 is MNHEY and CDR2 is SVGAGI in the germline V gene. The CDR3: CASSYGDTEAFF. CDR3 DNA: TGTGCCAGCAGTTACGGGGACACTGAAGCTTTCTTT.

This chain uses TRBV28 with TRBJ2-2; TRBD1 matches at 9 bases. Germline lookup yields CDR1 MDHEN and CDR2 SYDVKM. This CDR3 is 16 amino acids long. Trimming removed 3 bases from V and 5 bases from J; junction bases left unmatched: 7. The CDR3 sequence: CASSFSRDRVTGELFF. The CDR3 DNA is TGTGCCAGCAGTTTTAGCCGGGACAGGGTGACCGGGGAGCTGTTTTTT.

The rearrangement links TRBV10-1 to TRBJ2-2, with 8 bases lining up with TRBD2. The germline V gene has CDR1 WNHNN and CDR2 SYGVQD (reference sequence). This CDR3 spans 15 amino acids. V shed 8 bases and J 3 bases; nucleotides not matched to a gene: 8. The CDR3 DNA follows: TGCGCCAGCTCATCGGCGGGAGGAGACACCGGGGAGCTGTTTTTT. It yields the protein CASSSAGGDTGELFF.

The V call is TRBV7-6, the J call TRBJ1-1; maybe TRBD1 (5 bases). The CDR3 length is 15 residues. Trimming shortened V by 1 base and J by 2 bases, and 11 bases separated the two germline ends. Germline V CDR1 and CDR2: SGHVS, FNYEAQ. The CDR3 reads CASSLGGGPNTEAFF. For the CDR3, the DNA is TGTGCCAGCAGCTTAGGCGGGGGACCCAACACTGAAGCTTTCTTT.

V usage is TRBV4-3 and J usage is TRBJ2-7; 7 nucleotides agree with TRBD1. CDR1 is LGHNA, CDR2 YSLEER, per germline. The junction had 7 bases not matched to a gene; V was cut back by 2 bases and J by 3 bases. The CDR3 is 15 amino acids. The CDR3: CASSQQPGQYYEQYF. DNA of the CDR3: TGCGCCAGCAGCCAACAACCGGGACAGTACTACGAGCAGTACTTC.

This sequence joins TRBV4-3 and TRBJ2-2; 16 nucleotides line up with TRBD2. Germline V gene data show CDR1 as LGHNA and CDR2 as YSLEER. The CDR3 length is 20 residues. The junction had 7 bases not matched to a gene; V was cut back by 1 base and J by 2 bases. The CDR3 is CASSQVVGLAGGPNTGELFF. The CDR3 DNA follows: TGCGCCAGCAGCCAAGTCGTGGGACTAGCGGGAGGGCCTAACACCGGGGAGCTGTTTTTT.

This clone was seen just once. This chain connects TRBV14 to TRBJ2-5; TRBD2 agrees at 12 bases. J was trimmed by 5 bases and V by 2 bases; bases with no gene match: 6. The CDR3 covers 16 residues. Germline loops: CDR1 SGHDN, CDR2 FVKESK. CDR3 amino acids: CASSQLAGGPSETQYF. The DNA for the CDR3 is TGTGCCAGCAGCCAACTAGCGGGAGGGCCCTCGGAGACCCAGTACTTC.

This clone has only one observation. This sequence joins TRBV27 and TRBJ1-1; D call uncertain. The CDR3 sequence is 15 residues long. Germline V gives CDR1 MNHEY, CDR2 SMNVEV (reference sequence). Trimming took 4 bases from V and 4 from J, leaving 16 bases between them. For the CDR3, the DNA is TGTGCCAGCAGTTATTTGATAGGTTCGGTCACTGAAGCTTTCTTT. As protein: CASSYLIGSVTEAFF.

This chain uses TRBV6-4 with TRBJ2-1, with a weak D call TRBD1 (5 bases). CDR3 length: 19 amino acids. Deletions cut 10 bases from V and 0 bases from J, with 28 bases between. Germline CDR1 MRHNA, CDR2 SNTAGT. The DNA of the CDR3 is TGTGCCACCAGCGCGGCGGATTATGGACAAACGAGCTCCTACAATGAGCAGTTCTTC. It is translated as CATSAADYGQTSSYNEQFF.

The chain employs TRBV2 and TRBJ2-7; weak D call: TRBD1 (6 bases). CDR1 is SNHLY and CDR2 is FYNNEI in the germline V gene. The CDR3 contains 14 residues. The germline V and J ends were trimmed by 7 bases and 0 bases, with 13 bases remaining between them. CDR3 nucleotides: TGTGCCAGCACCTTGGACAGACTCTCCTACGAGCAGTACTTC. Amino acids: CASTLDRLSYEQYF.

The gene calls are TRBV7-9 and TRBJ2-3, with D possibly being TRBD1 (6 bases). The CDR3 is 14 amino acids. CDR1 SEHNR and CDR2 FQNEAQ come from the germline V gene (reference sequence). V dropped 5 bases and J dropped 6 bases, with 15 bases sitting between them. This CDR3 reads CASSPLGQLDTQYF. CDR3 nucleotide sequence: TGTGCCAGCAGCCCCTTAGGACAGCTCGATACGCAGTATTTT.

The rearrangement uses TRBV19 and TRBJ2-1; 11 nucleotides align to TRBD2. The CDR3 sequence is 15 residues long. Looked up from germline, CDR1 is LNHDA and CDR2 is SQIVND (reference sequence). V trimming: 1 base; J trimming: 5 bases; junction bases outside the gene matches: 1. CDR3 DNA sequence: TGTGCCAGTAGTATAGTACTAGCGGGAGACAATGAGCAGTTCTTC. Translation gives CASSIVLAGDNEQFF. Variable domain in full (rest from reference TRBV19 and TRBJ2-1): DGGITQSPKYLFRKEGQNVTLSCEQNLNHDAMYWYRQDPGQGLRLIYYSQIVNDFQKGDIAEGYSVSREKKESFPLTVTSAQKNPTAFYLCASSIVLAGDNEQFFGPGTRLTVL.

The gene calls are TRBV5-8 and TRBJ2-7; D is possibly TRBD1 or TRBD2 (8 bases each). CDR3 length: 16 residues. CDR1 is SGHTS and CDR2 is YDEGEE in the germline V gene. V was clipped by 0 bases and J by 6 bases, with 19 bases between them. This CDR3 reads CASSLAWISGTGEQYF. The CDR3, as DNA: TGTGCCAGCAGCTTGGCCTGGATTAGCGGGACAGGCGAGCAGTACTTC.

This chain connects TRBV7-9 to TRBJ1-4; TRBD1 might be the D (6 bases). Trimming took 5 bases from V and 0 from J, leaving 13 bases between them. CDR1 is SEHNR and CDR2 is FQNEAQ in the germline V gene (reference sequence). The CDR3 has 16 amino acids. The CDR3 spells CASSGGQTPTNEKLFF. For the CDR3, the DNA is TGTGCCAGCAGCGGCGGACAGACCCCAACTAATGAAAAACTGTTTTTT.

The chain recombines TRBV2 with TRBJ2-3; 12 nucleotides line up with TRBD1. Per germline, CDR1 SNHLY and CDR2 FYNNEI. The CDR3 loop spans 17 amino acids. V gave up 0 bases and J gave up 3 bases; unmatched junction bases: 4. Written as DNA, the CDR3 is TGTGCCAGCAGTGAAGCAGGGACAGGGGGCTTGACAGATACGCAGTATTTT. Its protein product is CASSEAGTGGLTDTQYF.

This clone was counted a single time. The V and J genes are TRBV19 and TRBJ2-1; 11 bases align to TRBD2. Germline V gene sequence: CDR1 LNHDA, CDR2 SQIVND (reference sequence). The CDR3 is 14 amino acids. After removal of 5 bases from V and 6 bases from J, the junction contained 3 bases not matched to a gene. The CDR3 DNA reads TGTGCCAGTAGTCGACTAGCGGGACCCAATGAGCAGTTCTTC. It is translated as CASSRLAGPNEQFF.

This chain uses TRBV11-2 with TRBJ2-1, with 10 positions matching TRBD2. Germline loops: CDR1 SGHAT, CDR2 FQNNGV. The CDR3 is 15 amino acids. V trimming: 3 bases; J trimming: 2 bases; junction bases outside the gene matches: 1. DNA for the CDR3: TGTGCCAGCAGCTTCACTAGCGGGGCCTACAATGAGCAGTTCTTC. Its protein is CASSFTSGAYNEQFF.

The chain links TRBV20-1 to TRBJ2-7; TRBD2 matches 7 bases. Germline-derived CDR1 and CDR2 are DFQATT and SNEGSKA (reference sequence). CDR3 length: 11 amino acids. With V trimmed by 6 bases and J by 6 bases, 5 bases remained unmatched. CDR3 DNA: TGCAGTGCCGACTTAGCGGGCGAGCAGTACTTC. Translating it yields CSADLAGEQYF.

The chain joins TRBV9 to TRBJ2-7; a weak D match, TRBD2 (5 bases). This CDR3 contains 15 residues. The germline V and J ends were trimmed by 4 bases and 7 bases, with 21 bases remaining between them. Germline V lookup: CDR1 SGDLS, CDR2 YYNGEE. The CDR3 loop is CASSSRSSGDQEQYF. As DNA, the CDR3 is TGTGCCAGCAGCTCTAGGTCCAGCGGAGATCAGGAGCAGTACTTC.

This clone was detected only once. V and J are TRBV6-5 and TRBJ1-2; TRBD1 might be the D (5 bases). Trimming cost V 8 bases and J 8 bases, with 15 bases left between them. Germline V gene lookup returns CDR1 MNHEY and CDR2 SVGAGI. The length of the CDR3 is 12 residues. The CDR3 region has the DNA TGTGCCAGCGGGACCGCGACCTTGGGCTACACCTTC. Amino acid sequence: CASGTATLGYTF.

The chain couples TRBV7-8 to TRBJ1-2; D is unresolved. CDR3 length: 14 amino acids. CDR1 SGHVS and CDR2 FQNEAQ come from the germline V gene. The V end lost 4 bases, the J end lost 0 bases, and 9 bases lay between the germline ends. In nucleotides, the CDR3 is TGTGCCAGCAGCTCATCGGGGTCTAACTATGGCTACACCTTC. Protein product: CASSSSGSNYGYTF.

The V gene is TRBV29-1, the J gene TRBJ2-1, with TRBD2 matching 8 bases. J gave up 9 bases and V 3 bases, and 10 bases lay outside the gene matches. This CDR3 is 14 amino acids long. CDR1 is SQVTM, CDR2 ANQGSEA, per germline. The CDR3 DNA sequence: TGCAGCGTTGATATTCGGGAGGGTCTCACTGAGCAGTTCTTC. Its protein is CSVDIREGLTEQFF.

The chain uses TRBV18 and TRBJ2-1; 12 bases agree with TRBD2. Germline assignment: CDR1 KGHSH and CDR2 LQKENI. The CDR3 loop spans 16 amino acids. Trimming removed 3 bases from V and 4 bases from J; junction bases left unmatched: 4. In DNA, the CDR3 is TGTGCCAGCTCACCCCCTAGCGGGAGGGATTACAATGAGCAGTTCTTC. It translates to CASSPPSGRDYNEQFF. The whole variable domain, remainder taken from reference TRBV18 and TRBJ2-1, is NAGVMQNPRHLVRRRGQEARLRCSPMKGHSHVYWYRQLPEEGLKFMVYLQKENIIDESGMPKERFSAEFPKEGPSILRIQQVVRGDSAAYFCASSPPSGRDYNEQFFGPGTRLTVL.

V is TRBV19 and J is TRBJ2-3; D unresolved. Trimming cost V 3 bases and J 0 bases, with 10 bases left between them. This CDR3 region has 15 residues. CDR1 is LNHDA, CDR2 SQIVND, per germline (reference sequence). The chain's CDR3 is CASSINYFSTDTQYF. In nucleotides, the CDR3 is TGTGCCAGTAGTATCAACTATTTTAGCACAGATACGCAGTATTTT. The full variable domain, its missing parts supplied by reference TRBV19 and TRBJ2-3, is DGGITQSPKYLFRKEGQNVTLSCEQNLNHDAMYWYRQDPGQGLRLIYYSQIVNDFQKGDIAEGYSVSREKKESFPLTVTSAQKNPTAFYLCASSINYFSTDTQYFGPGTRLTVL.

V usage is TRBV6-1 and J usage is TRBJ2-7; TRBD1 matches at 8 bases. The CDR3 contains 14 residues. The germline gives CDR1 MNHNS, CDR2 SASEGT. V shed 2 bases and J 5 bases; nucleotides not matched to a gene: 5. The CDR3 region is CASSELSGGDEQYF. The DNA of the CDR3 is TGTGCCAGCAGTGAATTGTCAGGGGGCGACGAGCAGTACTTC.

This chain links TRBV28 with TRBJ2-7; tentatively, D is TRBD2 (5 bases). Trimming cost V 3 bases and J 1 base, with 13 bases left between them. The CDR3 loop spans 15 amino acids. The germline gives CDR1 MDHEN, CDR2 SYDVKM. The CDR3 loop reads CASSFDRGRSYEQYF. The CDR3 DNA sequence: TGTGCCAGCAGTTTCGATCGAGGGCGTTCCTACGAGCAGTACTTC.

In this sample, this clone turned up once. The gene calls are TRBV6-5 and TRBJ2-7; 8 bases fit TRBD2. V was pared by 6 bases and J by 4 bases, with 5 bases of the junction left unmatched. From germline, CDR1 is MNHEY and CDR2 SVGAGI. The CDR3 covers 13 residues. CDR3 in amino acids: CASRAGVRYEQYF. DNA of the CDR3: TGTGCCAGCAGAGCGGGAGTACGGTACGAGCAGTACTTC.